The clone carrying this T cell receptor beta chain was seen at least ten times. The data belong to a study of Graves' ophthalmopathy and Graves' hyperthyroidism. The authors amplified TCR beta CDR3 regions, and they did so from RNA transcripts for repertoire sequencing. RT-PCR was first run with HTBI primers, then multiplex PCR in a second round. TCRdb called the multiplex PCR reads again in MiXCR, with one record for every CDR3 protein. Here the sample spans almost 400,000 distinct CDR3 sequences, about 16% being singletons. The sample was peripheral blood. The receptor's source is a woman younger than 30 with Graves' ophthalmopathy.

This chain's CDR3 is CASSSPGEWGNTIYF. CDR3 nucleotide sequence: TGTGCCAGCAGTTCCCCCGGGGAGTGGGGAAACACCATATATTTT. The chain links TRBV28 to TRBJ1-3; no definite D call. Germline loops: CDR1 MDHEN, CDR2 SYDVKM. The CDR3 runs to 15 residues. The V end lost 4 bases, the J end lost 4 bases, and 14 bases lay between the germline ends.